What follows are 16 T cell receptor beta chains derived from one specimen sequenced in a study of beta chain features in type 1 diabetes. Broader study findings: In all four CD4+ subsets, TCRB CDR3 length was significantly, moderately reduced in type 1 diabetes.

These TCRs' antigens remain unknown. The study reverse transcribed the entire isolated RNA, so it sequenced expressed TCRB transcripts. Measured with immunoSEQ multiplex PCR; TCRdb has only the in-frame clones, and not every one. The sample includes about 150,000 clones, 7.8% of them seen just once. The material sequenced was central memory CD4+ T cells from blood. The receptor source for this set is a woman between 40 and 55 years old with type 1 diabetes.

V and J are TRBV6-1 and TRBJ1-1, with TRBD1 as a possible D gene (5 bases). Looked up from germline, CDR1 is MNHNS and CDR2 is SASEGT. Trimming took 8 bases from V and 1 from J, leaving 8 bases between them. The CDR3 is made up of 12 amino acids. The CDR3 is CASWGGNTEAFF. The CDR3 DNA is TGTGCCAGCTGGGGGGGGAACACTGAAGCTTTCTTT.

CDR3 DNA: TGTGCCAGCAGTTACCAAGGACAGGGTCTCTACGAGCAGTACTTC. Translation gives CASSYQGQGLYEQYF. V is TRBV6-6 and J is TRBJ2-7, with 8 bases lining up with TRBD1. V lost 2 bases, J lost 3 bases, and 6 bases stayed unmatched. Germline CDR1 MNHNY, CDR2 SVGAGI (reference sequence). The CDR3 has 15 amino acids.

The rearrangement uses TRBV5-1 and TRBJ2-2; D gene unclear. Germline-derived CDR1 and CDR2 are SGHRS and YFSETQ. Trimming removed 0 bases from V and 5 bases from J, with 11 bases in between. This CDR3 is built from 15 residues. The CDR3 DNA is TGCGCCAGCAGCTTGGAGGCCAGGCGAACCGGGGAGCTGTTTTTT. Translation: CASSLEARRTGELFF.

This clone appeared many times. The chain recombines TRBV7-9 with TRBJ1-6; no clear D gene. V lost 5 bases, J lost 6 bases, and 11 bases lay in between. Germline assignment: CDR1 SEHNR and CDR2 FQNEAQ (reference sequence). The CDR3 extends over 14 amino acids. CDR3 in DNA: TGTGCCAGCAGCCCGCCAGATATTAATTCACCCCTCCACTTT. Translating it yields CASSPPDINSPLHF.

The rearrangement links TRBV28 to TRBJ2-5, with 11 nucleotides matching TRBD1. The CDR3 loop spans 16 amino acids. Germline V gene lookup returns CDR1 MDHEN and CDR2 SYDVKM. Trimming cost V 4 bases and J 5 bases; bases outside gene matches: 9. The CDR3 loop reads CASSSPGQGDGETQYF. The CDR3 region has the DNA TGTGCCAGCAGTTCTCCGGGACAGGGGGACGGGGAGACCCAGTACTTC.

The chain has TRBV6-5 and TRBJ2-1; 7 bases match TRBD1. The germline CDR1 and CDR2 sequences are MNHEY and SVGAGI. With 7 bases clipped from V and 8 bases from J, the junction kept 14 bases outside the gene matches. This CDR3 is 15 amino acids long. The CDR3 loop reads CASTLRTGFSHEQFF. CDR3 bases: TGTGCCAGCACCTTGAGGACAGGCTTTTCTCATGAGCAGTTCTTC.

This clone showed up just a few times. Additional DNA sequences in this sample encode the identical CDR3. V gene TRBV6-5 combines with J gene TRBJ2-3, with TRBD1 matching 9 bases. The CDR3 has 14 amino acids. From germline, CDR1 is MNHEY and CDR2 SVGAGI. V lost 4 bases and J lost 5; bases outside the gene matches: 4. The DNA of the CDR3 is TGTGCCAGCAGTTCACAGGGGGCTGAAGATACGCAGTATTTT. This sequence encodes CASSSQGAEDTQYF.

The rearrangement links TRBV5-4 to TRBJ2-3; 9 bases are a match to TRBD1. Trimming took 1 base from V and 6 from J; bases not matched to a gene: 6. CDR3 size: 15 residues. In germline, CDR1 is SGHNT, CDR2 YYREEE (reference sequence). The CDR3 region has the DNA TGTGCCAGCAGCTTGATTCCGGGACAGGGCGATACGCAGTATTTT. Amino acids: CASSLIPGQGDTQYF.

DNA for the CDR3: TGTGCCAGCAGCTTAGATATGGCTAGCGGGGGTAATGAGCAGTTCTTC. Its translation: CASSLDMASGGNEQFF. The chain is built from TRBV11-2 and TRBJ2-1; 10 bases agree with TRBD2. Germline V lookup: CDR1 SGHAT, CDR2 FQNNGV. V lost 0 bases and J lost 7; bases outside the gene matches: 6. The CDR3 contains 16 residues. Complete variable domain (other parts from reference TRBV11-2 and TRBJ2-1): EAGVAQSPRYKIIEKRQSVAFWCNPISGHATLYWYQQILGQGPKLLIQFQNNGVVDDSQLPKDRFSAERLKGVDSTLKIQPAKLEDSAVYLCASSLDMASGGNEQFFGPGTRLTVL.

In this sample, this clone turned up a few times. The rearrangement joins TRBV29-1 to TRBJ2-6, with D maybe TRBD1 (5 bases). Trimming stripped 5 bases from V and 4 bases from J, with 9 bases between. The germline V gene has CDR1 SQVTM and CDR2 ANQGSEA. There are 13 residues in the CDR3. CDR3 sequence: CSVWGSGANVLTF. CDR3 nucleotides: TGCAGCGTTTGGGGCTCAGGGGCCAACGTCCTGACTTTC.

This clone was picked up a small number of times. The chain recombines TRBV29-1 with TRBJ2-7; 9 bases match TRBD1. CDR3 length equals 13 residues. Germline V gene lookup returns CDR1 SQVTM and CDR2 ANQGSEA. The J segment lost 3 bases and the V segment lost 4 bases, leaving 4 bases of the junction unmatched. The CDR3 sequence: CSVAGQGHYEQYF. DNA for the CDR3: TGCAGCGTTGCGGGACAGGGACACTACGAGCAGTACTTC.

This clone has only a few counts. The chain carries TRBV6-6 and TRBJ1-2, with D perhaps matching TRBD1 (5 bases). The CDR3 consists of 11 residues. Trimming removed 7 bases at V and 3 bases at J, with 6 bases between. CDR1 is MNHNY and CDR2 is SVGAGI in the germline V gene (reference sequence). CDR3 DNA sequence: TGTGCCAGCATAGGGGACTATGGCTACACCTTC. Translating it yields CASIGDYGYTF.

This clone was counted between two and nine times. The chain employs TRBV28 and TRBJ2-7; TRBD2 agrees at 8 bases. After removal of 6 bases from V and 5 bases from J, the junction contained 9 bases not matched to a gene. CDR1 and CDR2 from the germline V gene are MDHEN and SYDVKM. The CDR3 runs to 14 residues. The chain's CDR3 is CASSPGGDVNEQYF. CDR3 bases: TGTGCCAGCAGCCCGGGAGGGGATGTCAACGAGCAGTACTTC.

The rearrangement joins TRBV5-1 to TRBJ2-1; perhaps TRBD2 as D (6 bases). V was cut by 0 bases and J by 3 bases, with 13 bases left in between. The CDR3 length is 16 residues. Germline assignment: CDR1 SGHRS and CDR2 YFSETQ. In DNA, the CDR3 is TGCGCCAGCAGCTTGGGGGGAGGTAGCCACTACAATGAGCAGTTCTTC. It specifies CASSLGGGSHYNEQFF.

This clone was picked up a small number of times. CDR3 DNA: TGTGCCATCAGTGAGTCGAGCAGGAACGAGCAGTACTTC. Its protein product is CAISESSRNEQYF. This rearrangement joins TRBV10-3 to TRBJ2-7; D gene ambiguous. This CDR3 spans 13 amino acids. CDR1 is ENHRY and CDR2 is SYGVKD in the germline V gene. The ends were cut back, 0 bases at V and 5 bases at J, with 8 bases in the middle.

The chain uses TRBV27 and TRBJ2-5; 10 nucleotides line up with TRBD1. This CDR3 contains 14 residues. J was trimmed by 5 bases and V by 6 bases; bases with no gene match: 6. Germline CDR1 and CDR2: MNHEY and SMNVEV (reference sequence). CDR3 protein: CASSWDRGRETQYF. The CDR3 DNA follows: TGTGCCAGCAGCTGGGACAGGGGCAGGGAGACCCAGTACTTC.